Presented here are 11 T cell receptor beta chains from one specimen sequenced in a study of T cells in Graves' hyperthyroidism and ophthalmopathy (dated by TCRdb to about 2019). The library was prepared using multiplex PCR. The instrument was an Illumina HiSeq 2000. The TCR beta CDR3 regions were amplified from RNA transcripts. The TCR CDR3 was subjected to a first round of RT-PCR using the HTBI primer set and the Qiagen OneStep RT-PCR kit. Through fastp at Q25 and MiXCR, TCRdb rebuilt clones from the public reads, retaining in-frame beta chains. Entries are consolidated by CDR3 protein sequence, retaining the most common genes and DNA. This sample is represented by about 640,000 distinct CDR3 sequences; around 15% of them were singletons. The ten largest clones take up 9.5% to 15% of the sample. Sequences were obtained from blood. The receptor source for this set is a woman aged 45 to 65 with Graves' ophthalmopathy.

As concerns this clonotype: Relative to the germline gene, one junction end is altered; a read error may explain this. V usage is TRBV5-1 and J usage is TRBJ1-2, with D possibly being TRBD1 (5 bases). In germline, CDR1 is SGHRS, CDR2 YFSETQ. The CDR3 sequence is 14 residues long. For the CDR3, the DNA is TGCGCCAGCAGCTTTTCCGGGACGGACTATGGCTGCACCTTC. This gives the protein CASSFSGTDYGCTF.

Comment on this clonotype: Possible read error: a much larger clone is one base away. The V and J genes are TRBV5-4 and TRBJ2-7, with TRBD2 matching 12 bases. The germline CDR1 and CDR2 sequences are SGHNT and YYREEE (reference sequence). V was clipped by 4 bases and J by 1 base; unmatched bases: 3. CDR3 length equals 15 residues. Here the CDR3 reads CASSKGLAGSYEQYF. The DNA of the CDR3 is TGTGCCAGCAGCAAGGGACTAGCGGGTTCCTACGAGCAGTACTTC.

The chain links TRBV5-1 to TRBJ2-5; TRBD2 matches at 8 bases. The V gene end was trimmed by 4 bases and the J gene end by 3 bases; junction bases not matched to a gene: 8. The CDR3 sequence is 15 residues long. Looked up from germline, CDR1 is SGHRS and CDR2 is YFSETQ. CDR3 bases: TGCGCCAGCAGCACTACAAGCGGGGGCAAAGAGACCCAGTACTTC. Amino acids: CASSTTSGGKETQYF.

This clonotype was counted at least ten times. CDR3 DNA sequence: TGTGCCAGCAGCTTAATAGCGACAGGGAGATCAGATACGCAGTATTTT. This translates into CASSLIATGRSDTQYF. V is TRBV7-3 and J is TRBJ2-3; 7 nucleotides align to TRBD1. Germline-derived CDR1 and CDR2 are SGHTA and FQGTGA. The length of the CDR3 is 16 residues. Trimming at V came to 1 base and at J to 4 bases, leaving 8 bases not matched to a gene. The variable domain in full, with the rest retrieved from reference TRBV7-3 and TRBJ2-3, is GAGVSQTPSNKVTEKGKYVELRCDPISGHTALYWYRQSLGQGPEFLIYFQGTGAADDSGLPNDRFFAVRPEGSVSTLKIQRTERGDSAVYLCASSLIATGRSDTQYFGPGTRLTVL.

The V and J genes are TRBV6-2 or TRBV6-3 and TRBJ2-2; no clear D. CDR1 and CDR2 from the germline V gene are MNHEY and SVGEGT. V lost 6 bases to trimming and J lost 0 bases, with 14 bases between them. CDR3 length equals 16 residues. Written as DNA, the CDR3 is TGTGCCAGCAGAAAAATTAAAAGCGCGAACACCGGGGAGCTGTTTTTT. This codes for CASRKIKSANTGELFF.

Ten or more counts support this clonotype. The rearrangement uses TRBV20-1 and TRBJ2-3; 10 nucleotides agree with TRBD2. CDR1 is DFQATT, CDR2 SNEGSKA, per germline (reference sequence). This CDR3 has 16 amino acids. V was clipped by 2 bases and J by 0 bases; unmatched bases: 5. The CDR3 region has the DNA TGCAGTGCTAGACCGAGGACTAGCGGAAGCACAGATACGCAGTATTTT. It yields the protein CSARPRTSGSTDTQYF.

This clonotype was seen a few times. The rearrangement joins TRBV20-1 to TRBJ1-6; 10 positions agree with TRBD1. V lost 0 bases and J lost 9; bases outside the gene matches: 8. The CDR3 extends over 16 amino acids. CDR1 is DFQATT, CDR2 SNEGSKA, per germline (reference sequence). Written as DNA, the CDR3 is TGCAGTGCTAGAGAGAACCGGGACAGGGGTGGTTCACCCCTCCACTTT. Translating gives CSARENRDRGGSPLHF.

V gene TRBV14 combines with J gene TRBJ1-6; 7 nucleotides align to TRBD1. Germline CDR1 and CDR2: SGHDN and FVKESK. The CDR3 consists of 13 residues. Germline trimming cut 3 bases from V and 7 bases from J; bases unmatched to any gene: 0. DNA for the CDR3: TGTGCCAGCAGCCAGACAGGGAATTCACCCCTCCACTTT. This gives the protein CASSQTGNSPLHF. Supplemented by reference TRBV14 and TRBJ1-6, the full variable domain reads EAGVTQFPSHSVIEKGQTVTLRCDPISGHDNLYWYRRVMGKEIKFLLHFVKESKQDESGMPNNRFLAERTGGTYSTLKVQPAELEDSGVYFCASSQTGNSPLHFGNGTRLTVT.

J is TRBJ2-5 and V is TRBV6-2 or TRBV6-3; 9 nucleotides match TRBD1. The CDR3 is 16 amino acids. CDR1 and CDR2 from the germline V gene are MNHEY and SVGEGT. V trimming: 5 bases; J trimming: 0 bases; junction bases outside the gene matches: 7. The CDR3 coding sequence is TGTGCCAGCAGTACCCGGGGACAGGGACACCAAGAGACCCAGTACTTC. Amino acid sequence: CASSTRGQGHQETQYF.

This clonotype showed up just once. Since a much larger clone is just one base distant, this may be a read error. The chain links TRBV30 to TRBJ1-2; 8 bases map to TRBD1. The germline V gene has CDR1 GTSNPN and CDR2 SVGIG (reference sequence). This CDR3 is 14 amino acids long. The CDR3, as DNA: TGTGCCGGACTCGGGACAGGCGCCTACTATGGCAACACCTTC. Protein: CAGLGTGAYYGNTF.

The chain combines TRBV5-1 with TRBJ2-5; TRBD1 agrees at 12 bases. Per the germline V gene, CDR1 is SGHRS and CDR2 is YFSETQ. CDR3 length: 15 residues. The ends lost 4 bases at V and 6 bases at J; junction bases unmatched: 7. The CDR3 region is CASSTGQGAAKTQYF. CDR3 bases: TGCGCCAGCAGCACGGGACAGGGGGCTGCGAAGACCCAGTACTTC.